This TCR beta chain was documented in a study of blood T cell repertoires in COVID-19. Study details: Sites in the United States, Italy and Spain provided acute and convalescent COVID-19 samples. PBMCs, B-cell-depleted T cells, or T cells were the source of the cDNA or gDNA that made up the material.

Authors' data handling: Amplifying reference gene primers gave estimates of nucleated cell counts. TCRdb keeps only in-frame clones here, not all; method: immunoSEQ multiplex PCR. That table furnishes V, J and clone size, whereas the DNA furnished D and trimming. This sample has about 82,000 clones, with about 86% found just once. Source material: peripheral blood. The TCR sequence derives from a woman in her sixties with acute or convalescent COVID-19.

The CDR3 is CASSEGRWREGNTEAFF. The DNA of the CDR3 is TGTGCCAGCAGTGAAGGGAGGTGGAGGGAGGGGAACACTGAAGCTTTCTTT. V usage is TRBV25-1 and J usage is TRBJ1-1; D gene uncertain. The CDR3 runs to 17 residues. Per germline, CDR1 MGHDK and CDR2 SYGVNS. The V end lost 2 bases, the J end lost 1 base, and 17 bases lay between the germline ends.